A selection of T cell receptor beta chains follows, all from one sample in a study of cytomegalovirus exposure and HLA in healthy donors. Method: immunoSEQ multiplex PCR; TCRdb's copy keeps in-frame clones and lacks some. Here the sample table reports tens of thousands of clones. The sequenced material came from PBMCs. The receptors come from a woman in her 50s in good health and CMV-seropositive. Both conserved end residues are part of each CDR3. D genes are given only for firm matches.

j_gene | v_gene | d_gene | CDR3aa
TRBJ2-1 | TRBV5-4 | . | CASSLIERSYNEQFF
TRBJ1-1 | TRBV7-2 | . | CASNPTQGWNTEAFF
TRBJ1-2 | TRBV27 | . | CASSLVGGYGYTF
TRBJ1-2 | TRBV20-1 | . | CSAPPPVGYTF
TRBJ2-5 | TRBV30 | . | CAWSVRHRETQYF
TRBJ2-5 | TRBV29-1 | . | CSVRPTGSTETQYF
TRBJ1-1 | TRBV13 | . | CALSQGGGWFPQNTEAFF
TRBJ1-1 | TRBV6-5 | . | CASRDGQGNTEAFF
TRBJ2-7 | TRBV27 | . | CASRDGGSPYEQYF
TRBJ1-1 | TRBV30 | . | CAWSVQINTEAFF
TRBJ1-1 | TRBV5-6 | TRBD1 | CASSLQGARVNTEAFF
TRBJ2-1 | TRBV15 | . | CATSRAGGIYEQFF
TRBJ1-1 | TRBV15 | . | CATSTWFGGVNTEAFF
TRBJ2-1 | TRBV7-9 | . | CASSSYNSGSYNEQFF
TRBJ2-7 | TRBV28 | TRBD1 | CASSLSPGQGPYEQYF
TRBJ2-7 | TRBV19 | . | CASSMDNPPYEQYF
TRBJ1-2 | TRBV12-5 | . | CASGLVPPGDYGYTF
TRBJ2-7 | TRBV2 | TRBD1 | CASSETGGRYEQYF
TRBJ1-3 | TRBV7-2 | TRBD1 | CASSLGTGDGNTIYF
TRBJ2-4 | TRBV7-9 | . | CASSSLGSPGNIQYF
TRBJ2-1 | TRBV5-4 | . | CASSLSSPRIGNEQFF
TRBJ2-1 | TRBV30 | . | CAWSILAPSPNEQFF
TRBJ2-5 | TRBV7-9 | TRBD2 | CASSIASGSLSETQYF
TRBJ2-3 | TRBV9 | . | CASSVEGGTDTQYF
TRBJ2-3 | TRBV7-2 | . | CASSLNSRTDTQYF
TRBJ2-1 | TRBV30 | . | CAWGQSSDNEQFF
TRBJ2-1 | TRBV28 | . | CASSRGSGSSYNEQFF
TRBJ2-7 | TRBV7-8 | . | CASSLVRGGYEQYF
TRBJ2-1 | TRBV7-2 | . | CASSSVREVQFF
TRBJ2-1 | TRBV4-3 | TRBD2 | CASSLTSGGATEQFF
TRBJ1-2 | TRBV10-3 | . | CAISEAGIRIGGYTF
TRBJ1-1 | TRBV5-1 | . | CASSPYREYTEAFF
TRBJ2-1 | TRBV11-1 | TRBD1 | CASSSGQGIGYNEQFF
TRBJ1-3 | TRBV18 | . | CASSPGGGNTIYF
TRBJ1-5 | TRBV7-9 | . | CASSLYDSNQPQHF
TRBJ2-7 | TRBV28 | . | CASSLSGDEQYF
TRBJ2-1 | TRBV4-1 | TRBD2 | CASSQNTLAGVRRSYNEQFF
TRBJ2-1 | TRBV7-9 | . | CASSLALQPPFYNEQFF
TRBJ2-2 | TRBV6-1 | TRBD1 | CAAQQGATGGELFF
TRBJ1-5 | TRBV11-2 | . | CASSLGQNNQPQHF
TRBJ1-3 | TRBV9 | . | CASSSSAMGNTIYF
TRBJ2-5 | TRBV6-6 | TRBD1 | CASTQGARETQYF
TRBJ2-6 | TRBV19 | TRBD1 | CASSEGQGTAGANVLTF
TRBJ2-3 | TRBV19 | . | CASKPGASTDTQYF
TRBJ2-7 | TRBV18 | TRBD2 | CASSPGGGGYEQYF
TRBJ2-3 | TRBV4-2 | TRBD2 | CASSQGVAGGLGTDTQYF
TRBJ2-5 | TRBV20-1 | . | CSATAETQYF
TRBJ2-2 | TRBV6-5 | TRBD1 | CASSVTGVATGELFF
TRBJ1-6 | TRBV19 | TRBD1 | CATSDREGSPLHF
TRBJ2-5 | TRBV7-9 | . | CASSLGGSAETQYF
TRBJ2-7 | TRBV29-1 | TRBD1 | CSVVQGVNEQYF
TRBJ1-5 | TRBV19 | . | CASSIGGRQPQHF
TRBJ2-7 | TRBV28 | . | CASSDRSSYEQYF
TRBJ1-2 | TRBV14 | TRBD1 | CASSQTGAQANYGYTF
TRBJ2-7 | TRBV27 | TRBD2 | CASRGTSGSVYEQYF
TRBJ2-3 | TRBV7-9 | . | CASSFGVRTDTQYF
TRBJ2-7 | TRBV2 | . | CASSELALFSYEQYF
TRBJ2-7 | TRBV5-6 | TRBD1 | CASSQIQGARNEQYF